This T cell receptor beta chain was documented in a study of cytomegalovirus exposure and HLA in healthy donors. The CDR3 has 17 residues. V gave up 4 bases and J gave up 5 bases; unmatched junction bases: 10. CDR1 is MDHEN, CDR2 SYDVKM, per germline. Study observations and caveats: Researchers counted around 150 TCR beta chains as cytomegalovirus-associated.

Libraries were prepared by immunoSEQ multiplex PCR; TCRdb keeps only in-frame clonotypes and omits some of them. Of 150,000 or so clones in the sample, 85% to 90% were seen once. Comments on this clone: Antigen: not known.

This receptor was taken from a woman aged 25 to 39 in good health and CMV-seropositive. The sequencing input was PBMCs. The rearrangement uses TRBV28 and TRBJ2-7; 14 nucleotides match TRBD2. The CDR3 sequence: CASSSWTSGRRGDEQYF. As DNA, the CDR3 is TGTGCCAGCAGTTCTTGGACTAGCGGGAGGAGAGGAGACGAGCAGTACTTC.